This note documents a single TCR beta chain sequence. This sample's RNA came from whole unsorted tissue. The normal lung tissue was taken more than 3 cm from the tumor edge. Germline-derived CDR1 and CDR2 are SQVTM and ANQGSEA. The CDR3 loop spans 13 amino acids. V was clipped by 3 bases and J by 8 bases; unmatched bases: 7. The data originate from a study of tumor and adjacent non-tumor tissue in lung cancer. A modified ARM-PCR protocol with three rounds of nested PCR amplified TCRbeta. TCRdb called the multiplex PCR reads again in MiXCR, with one record for every CDR3 protein. The sample yields 40,000 to 60,000 distinct CDR3 sequences, around 64% seen once.

This sequence joins TRBV29-1 and TRBJ2-4, with 7 bases fitting TRBD2. Sample: distant non-tumor lung tissue. This clonotype was sampled from a woman in her seventies with non-small cell lung cancer. In DNA, the CDR3 is TGCAGCGTTGAGGCTACCGGACTAGACATTCAGTACTTC. It yields the protein CSVEATGLDIQYF. Filled out from reference TRBV29-1 and TRBJ2-4, the complete variable domain reads SAVISQKPSRDICQRGTSLTIQCQVDSQVTMMFWYRQQPGQSLTLIATANQGSEATYESGFVIDKFPISRPNLTFSTLTVSNMSPEDSSIYLCSVEATGLDIQYFGAGTRLSVL.